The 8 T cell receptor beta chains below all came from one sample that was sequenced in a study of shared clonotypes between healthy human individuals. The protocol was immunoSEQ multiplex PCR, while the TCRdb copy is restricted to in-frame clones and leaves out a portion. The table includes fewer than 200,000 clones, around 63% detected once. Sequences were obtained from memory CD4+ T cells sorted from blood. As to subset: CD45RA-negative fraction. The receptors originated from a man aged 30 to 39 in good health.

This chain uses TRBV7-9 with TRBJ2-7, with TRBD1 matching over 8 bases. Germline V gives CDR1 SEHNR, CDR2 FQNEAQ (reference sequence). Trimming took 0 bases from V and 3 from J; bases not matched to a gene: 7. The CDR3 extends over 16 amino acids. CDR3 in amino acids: CASSLAGGQVIYEQYF. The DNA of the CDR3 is TGTGCCAGCAGCTTAGCAGGGGGACAGGTCATCTACGAGCAGTACTTC.

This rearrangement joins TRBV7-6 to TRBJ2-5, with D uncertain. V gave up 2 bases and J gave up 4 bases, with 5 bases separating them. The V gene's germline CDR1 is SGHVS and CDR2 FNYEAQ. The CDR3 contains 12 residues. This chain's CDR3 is CASSLNGETQYF. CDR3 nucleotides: TGTGCCAGCAGCTTAAACGGAGAGACCCAGTACTTC.

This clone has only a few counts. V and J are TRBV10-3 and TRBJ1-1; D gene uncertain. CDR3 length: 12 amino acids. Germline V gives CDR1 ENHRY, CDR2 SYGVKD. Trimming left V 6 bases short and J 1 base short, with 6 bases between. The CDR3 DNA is TGTGCCATCAGGAGGCCGAACACTGAAGCTTTCTTT. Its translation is CAIRRPNTEAFF.

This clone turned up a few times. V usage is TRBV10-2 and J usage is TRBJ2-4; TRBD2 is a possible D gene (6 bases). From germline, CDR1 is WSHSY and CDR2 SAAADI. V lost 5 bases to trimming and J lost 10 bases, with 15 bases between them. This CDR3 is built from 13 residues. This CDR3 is CASSPRQEGIQYF. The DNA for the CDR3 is TGCGCCAGCAGTCCCCGTCAGGAGGGGATTCAGTACTTC.

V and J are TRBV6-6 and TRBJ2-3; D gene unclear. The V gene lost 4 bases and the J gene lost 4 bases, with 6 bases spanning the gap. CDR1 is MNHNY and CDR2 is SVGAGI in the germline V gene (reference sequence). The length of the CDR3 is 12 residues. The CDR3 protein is CASSFSADTQYF. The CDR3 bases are TGTGCCAGCAGTTTTTCAGCAGATACGCAGTATTTT.

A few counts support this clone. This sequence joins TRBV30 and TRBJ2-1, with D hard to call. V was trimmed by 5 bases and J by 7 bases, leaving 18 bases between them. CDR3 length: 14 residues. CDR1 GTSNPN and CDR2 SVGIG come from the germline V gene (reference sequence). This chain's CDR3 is CAWGEIRVRNEQFF. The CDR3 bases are TGTGCCTGGGGGGAAATACGTGTGAGGAATGAGCAGTTCTTC.

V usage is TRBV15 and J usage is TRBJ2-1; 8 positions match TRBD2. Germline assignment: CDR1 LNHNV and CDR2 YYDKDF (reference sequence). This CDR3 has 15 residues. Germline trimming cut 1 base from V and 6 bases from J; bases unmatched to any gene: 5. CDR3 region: CATSRGSGVFNEQFF. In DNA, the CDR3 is TGTGCCACCAGCAGAGGTAGCGGGGTCTTCAATGAGCAGTTCTTC.

In nucleotides, the CDR3 is TGTGCCGGGGAGGATTTCTCCTACGAGCAGTACTTC. As protein: CAGEDFSYEQYF. V and J are TRBV7-9 and TRBJ2-7; maybe TRBD2 (6 bases). The germline V gene has CDR1 SEHNR and CDR2 FQNEAQ (reference sequence). CDR3 length: 12 amino acids. V shed 11 bases and J shed 0 bases, with 11 bases lying between them.